The present T cell receptor (beta chain) was sequenced within a study of T cells in Graves' hyperthyroidism and ophthalmopathy. Uncontrolled infection, other autoimmune disease, pregnancy or lactation barred patients from enrollment. It was RNA transcripts that yielded the amplified TCR beta CDR3 regions. Using the HTBI primer set, a first-round RT-PCR was run on the TCR CDR3. Using its own MiXCR run on the multiplex PCR reads, TCRdb lists one record per CDR3 protein. The table shows roughly 650,000 distinct CDR3 sequences, with around 16% occurring only once. Between the trimmed V and J ends, which lost 3 bases and 0 bases, there was a span of 11 bases. This CDR3 has 15 residues. In germline, CDR1 is DFQATT, CDR2 SNEGSKA (reference sequence). Broader study findings: In blood, most of the thyroid clonotypes expanded above 0.001 were also present. Ophthalmopathy was model-predicted a median about 6 months pre-onset.

This clonotype has only a few counts. The antigen is unknown. The V gene is TRBV20-1, the J gene TRBJ2-2, with D perhaps matching TRBD1 or TRBD2 (5 bases each). This clonotype was sampled from a woman in her 40s with Graves' ophthalmopathy. The specimen sequenced was blood. The CDR3 reads CSARIRGANTGELFF. CDR3 DNA: TGCAGTGCTAGGATCAGAGGGGCGAACACCGGGGAGCTGTTTTTT.